Detailed here is one TCR beta chain. The germline V gene has CDR1 LNHDA and CDR2 SQIVND (reference sequence). The CDR3 contains 14 residues. TRB rearrangements were amplified by touch-down multiplex PCR with mixed TRB-A/B primers. From the multiplex PCR reads, TCRdb lists one entry per CDR3 protein and no DNA. The sample is made up of under 7,500 distinct CDR3 sequences, and the top ten hold around 60% of it. This record comes from a study of T cell clusters in autoimmune cytopenias. TRB was amplified from approximately 250 ng of peripheral blood genomic DNA per sample. These same data were also listed under a study on T cell repertoires in aging, cancer and after chemotherapy.

Sequencing was done on a sample of peripheral blood. The TCR sequence derives from a human donor in good health. The chain has TRBV19 and TRBJ2-3. CDR3 protein: CASSMDSSTDTQYF.